The clone carrying this T cell receptor beta chain was seen once. Its antigen is as yet unknown. The sample comes from a study of T cell responses to AZD1222 COVID-19 vaccine. Study results and caveats: Recipients of two AZD1222 doses showed rising Spike-specific TCR breadth and depth. Per reports, nearly half of all spike-specific TCRs target regions that are unmutated in variants. Clonal diversity was possibly underestimated; the donors were predominantly white British and more often female. Researchers report vaccine-associated CD4 TCRs spanning spike, with dominance at 160-218 and 743-854.

The method was immunoSEQ multiplex PCR; TCRdb's version includes in-frame clones alone and lacks a portion of them. The sample lists 160,000 or so clones; under 95% were seen once. CDR1 and CDR2 (germline): MGHRA, YSYEKL. The CDR3 covers 14 residues. V gave up 4 bases and J gave up 0 bases, with 8 bases separating them. The specimen was peripheral blood, collected 28 days after the second AZD1222 dose. This TCR was sampled from an adult who received the AZD1222 COVID-19 vaccine. This sequence joins TRBV4-1 and TRBJ2-3, with unresolved D. This CDR3 is CASSLLTSTDTQYF. CDR3 nucleotides: TGCGCCAGCAGCCTCTTAACTAGCACAGATACGCAGTATTTT.